One sample yielded the 27 T cell receptor beta chains listed below, sequenced in a study of hypomethylating agent response in myelodysplastic syndrome. Generated by immunoSEQ multiplex PCR, the TCRdb table keeps only in-frame clones and is missing some. The repertoire has about 10,000 clones, approximately 86% of them found once; the top ten carry roughly 4%. Sequenced material: bone marrow, taken before or after starting hypomethylating agent treatment for myelodysplastic syndrome (not recorded which). The source is a human donor with myelodysplastic syndrome.

This chain joins TRBV9 and TRBJ2-1; TRBD2 agrees at 7 bases. Germline loops: CDR1 SGDLS, CDR2 YYNGEE. The CDR3 spans 16 residues. V lost 4 bases to trimming and J lost 4 bases; unmatched junction nucleotides: 11. The CDR3 DNA is TGTGCCAGCAGCCTCCAGGCGGGAGCATCTTACAATGAGCAGTTCTTC. Residues: CASSLQAGASYNEQFF. Supplemented by reference TRBV9 and TRBJ2-1, the full variable domain reads DSGVTQTPKHLITATGQRVTLRCSPRSGDLSVYWYQQSLDQGLQFLIQYYNGEERAKGNILERFSAQQFPDLHSELNLSSLELGDSALYFCASSLQAGASYNEQFFGPGTRLTVL.

The chain links TRBV5-1 to TRBJ2-1, with TRBD2 matching over 10 bases. CDR3 length equals 16 residues. Trimming took 2 bases from V and 1 from J; bases not matched to a gene: 3. Germline V gene lookup returns CDR1 SGHRS and CDR2 YFSETQ. The CDR3 loop is CASSLASGGSYNEQFF. Written as DNA, the CDR3 is TGCGCCAGCAGCTTAGCTAGCGGGGGATCCTACAATGAGCAGTTCTTC.

This clone was observed a single time. The CDR3: CASSPAGPNTDTQYF. The CDR3 coding sequence is TGTGCCAGCTCTCCCGCGGGGCCAAACACAGATACGCAGTATTTT. This rearrangement joins TRBV18 to TRBJ2-3; tentatively, D is TRBD2 (6 bases). The CDR3 has 15 amino acids. V was trimmed by 6 bases and J by 2 bases, leaving 15 bases between them. The germline V gene has CDR1 KGHSH and CDR2 LQKENI. The full variable domain, completed using reference TRBV18 and TRBJ2-3, is NAGVMQNPRHLVRRRGQEARLRCSPMKGHSHVYWYRQLPEEGLKFMVYLQKENIIDESGMPKERFSAEFPKEGPSILRIQQVVRGDSAAYFCASSPAGPNTDTQYFGPGTRLTVL.

The V gene is TRBV5-1, the J gene TRBJ1-2; 8 positions agree with TRBD1. Germline V gives CDR1 SGHRS, CDR2 YFSETQ. The CDR3 contains 14 residues. V lost 4 bases to trimming and J lost 5 bases; unmatched junction nucleotides: 7. The CDR3 DNA follows: TGCGCCAGCAGCATCGACAGGGGTGGGTATGGCTACACCTTC. Translated, it gives CASSIDRGGYGYTF. Complete variable domain (other parts from reference TRBV5-1 and TRBJ1-2): KAGVTQTPRYLIKTRGQQVTLSCSPISGHRSVSWYQQTPGQGLQFLFEYFSETQRNKGNFPGRFSGRQFSNSRSEMNVSTLELGDSALYLCASSIDRGGYGYTFGSGTRLTVV.

The chain is built from TRBV7-9 and TRBJ2-7; TRBD2 matches at 9 bases. The CDR3 spans 17 residues. The germline V gene encodes CDR1 SEHNR and CDR2 FQNEAQ (reference sequence). Trimming removed 5 bases from V and 5 bases from J; junction bases left unmatched: 16. CDR3 sequence: CASSPRGPLAGAHEQYF. The CDR3 nucleotides are TGTGCCAGCAGCCCGCGGGGGCCTTTAGCGGGAGCTCACGAGCAGTACTTC.

The chain couples TRBV6-1 to TRBJ2-3; 7 nucleotides align to TRBD1. The CDR3 extends over 20 amino acids. V dropped 2 bases and J dropped 0; count of bases not matched to a gene: 17. The germline V gene encodes CDR1 MNHNS and CDR2 SASEGT. CDR3 amino acids: CASSERIRARGLTSTDTQYF. The CDR3 coding sequence is TGTGCCAGCAGTGAAAGGATACGGGCCAGGGGGTTAACTAGCACAGATACGCAGTATTTT.

In its sample, this clone was seen once. J is TRBJ1-1 and V is TRBV10-3, with 8 positions matching TRBD1. The junction had 9 bases not matched to a gene; V was cut back by 0 bases and J by 3 bases. The CDR3 extends over 17 amino acids. Germline loops: CDR1 ENHRY, CDR2 SYGVKD. Written as DNA, the CDR3 is TGTGCCATCAGTGAGTCGTCCGGGGTCAGGGGGCACACTGAAGCTTTCTTT. This gives the protein CAISESSGVRGHTEAFF.

The J gene is TRBJ2-7, the V gene TRBV7-6; D not resolved. Trimming shortened V by 5 bases and J by 0 bases, and 17 bases separated the two germline ends. In germline, CDR1 is SGHVS, CDR2 FNYEAQ. The CDR3 covers 16 residues. For the CDR3, the DNA is TGTGCCAGCAGCCTTAGGCCCTCCATAGGCTCCTACGAGCAGTACTTC. Protein sequence: CASSLRPSIGSYEQYF. Together with reference TRBV7-6 and TRBJ2-7, the CDR3 gives the full variable domain: GAGVSQSPRYKVTKRGQDVALRCDPISGHVSLYWYRQALGQGPEFLTYFNYEAQQDKSGLPNDRFSAERPEGSISTLTIQRTEQRDSAMYRCASSLRPSIGSYEQYFGPGTRLTVT.

The chain links TRBV11-2 to TRBJ2-1, with a weak D call TRBD1 (5 bases). The V end lost 5 bases, the J end lost 10 bases, and 21 bases lay between the germline ends. This CDR3 comprises 15 residues. Germline V gene data show CDR1 as SGHAT and CDR2 as FQNNGV. The DNA of the CDR3 is TGTGCCAGCAGCCTTAGCCGGCAGGGAATTGGGGAGCAGTTCTTC. Its protein product is CASSLSRQGIGEQFF. The complete variable domain, with remaining parts taken from reference TRBV11-2 and TRBJ2-1, reads EAGVAQSPRYKIIEKRQSVAFWCNPISGHATLYWYQQILGQGPKLLIQFQNNGVVDDSQLPKDRFSAERLKGVDSTLKIQPAKLEDSAVYLCASSLSRQGIGEQFFGPGTRLTVL.

The CDR3 sequence: CASSLDRGQGARNTEAFF. The CDR3 DNA sequence: TGCGCCAGCAGCTTGGATAGGGGACAGGGGGCGAGGAACACTGAAGCTTTCTTT. This chain links TRBV5-1 with TRBJ1-1; 12 bases match TRBD1. V was pared by 0 bases and J by 1 base, with 7 bases of the junction left unmatched. Looked up from germline, CDR1 is SGHRS and CDR2 is YFSETQ. The CDR3 runs 18 residues.

V usage is TRBV27 and J usage is TRBJ1-2, with 8 nucleotides matching TRBD1. The CDR3 has 15 amino acids. From germline, CDR1 is MNHEY and CDR2 SMNVEV (reference sequence). With V trimmed by 5 bases and J by 7 bases, 12 bases remained unmatched. CDR3 sequence reads: CASSPNRQGAPGYTF. CDR3 nucleotides: TGTGCCAGCAGTCCCAACCGCCAGGGGGCTCCTGGCTACACCTTC.

The gene calls are TRBV5-4 and TRBJ2-5; 8 bases fit TRBD2. The J segment lost 7 bases and the V segment lost 4 bases, leaving 12 bases of the junction unmatched. This CDR3 region has 15 residues. Germline CDR1 SGHNT, CDR2 YYREEE (reference sequence). Written as DNA, the CDR3 is TGTGCCAGCAGCCCAAGGGGCGGGGGGTTCGGGACCCAGTACTTC. Translating gives CASSPRGGGFGTQYF.

V is TRBV15 and J is TRBJ2-5; D is undetermined. The CDR3 runs to 12 residues. Germline CDR1 is LNHNV and CDR2 is YYDKDF (reference sequence). The V end was cut by 0 bases, the J end by 2 bases, with 1 base between. The CDR3 DNA is TGTGCCACCAGCAGAGATCAAGAGACCCAGTACTTC. Amino acids: CATSRDQETQYF.

The CDR3 protein is CAISETGNSNQPQHF. CDR3 nucleotides: TGTGCCATCAGTGAGACAGGGAATAGCAATCAGCCCCAGCATTTT. The genes are TRBV10-3 and TRBJ1-5, with D tentatively TRBD1 (6 bases). Germline-derived CDR1 and CDR2 are ENHRY and SYGVKD. V lost 2 bases to trimming and J lost 0 bases, with 8 bases between them. There are 15 residues in the CDR3.

The V call is TRBV7-6, the J call TRBJ2-7; D possibly corresponds to TRBD1 (5 bases). This CDR3 comprises 13 residues. The V end was cut by 5 bases, the J end by 5 bases, with 13 bases between. Germline V gene data show CDR1 as SGHVS and CDR2 as FNYEAQ. The CDR3 here is CASSQDMINEQYF. The CDR3 coding sequence is TGTGCCAGCAGCCAGGACATGATAAACGAGCAGTACTTC. Full variable domain (missing parts from reference TRBV7-6 and TRBJ2-7): GAGVSQSPRYKVTKRGQDVALRCDPISGHVSLYWYRQALGQGPEFLTYFNYEAQQDKSGLPNDRFSAERPEGSISTLTIQRTEQRDSAMYRCASSQDMINEQYFGPGTRLTVT.

This rearrangement joins TRBV5-1 to TRBJ2-6; a possible D gene is TRBD1 (5 bases). The CDR3 length is 15 residues. Germline V lookup: CDR1 SGHRS, CDR2 YFSETQ. V dropped 0 bases and J dropped 2 bases, with 6 bases sitting between them. CDR3: CASSLEGAGANVLTF. CDR3 DNA sequence: TGCGCCAGCAGCTTGGAAGGGGCTGGGGCCAACGTCCTGACTTTC.

The CDR3 sequence is CASSQVITYNEQFF. The CDR3 DNA is TGCGCCAGCAGCCAAGTTATTACCTACAATGAGCAGTTCTTC. This rearrangement joins TRBV5-1 to TRBJ2-1; D is unresolved. Germline V lookup: CDR1 SGHRS, CDR2 YFSETQ. V lost 4 bases and J 2 bases, leaving 10 bases between the germline ends. This CDR3 comprises 14 residues.

The J gene is TRBJ1-6, the V gene TRBV27; TRBD1 agrees at 7 bases. The CDR3 extends over 16 amino acids. V dropped 0 bases and J dropped 7; count of bases not matched to a gene: 6. From germline, CDR1 is MNHEY and CDR2 SMNVEV (reference sequence). CDR3 nucleotide sequence: TGTGCCAGCAGTTTATCTGGACAGGTACCGAATTCACCCCTCCACTTT. The encoded protein is CASSLSGQVPNSPLHF.

The chain uses TRBV9 and TRBJ1-5, with D possibly matching TRBD1 (5 bases). The CDR3 has 14 amino acids. Germline V gene data show CDR1 as SGDLS and CDR2 as YYNGEE. Trimming cost V 0 bases and J 5 bases, with 9 bases left between them. The CDR3 protein is CASSVAGNHQPQHF. CDR3 DNA: TGTGCCAGCAGCGTAGCAGGGAACCATCAGCCCCAGCATTTT.

The V gene is TRBV7-8, the J gene TRBJ2-5; TRBD2 matches at 11 bases. The CDR3 sequence is 17 residues long. Trimming removed 4 bases from V and 4 bases from J; junction bases left unmatched: 11. Germline values: CDR1 SGHVS, CDR2 FQNEAQ. The CDR3 reads CASSSGLAVDYRETQYF. For the CDR3, the DNA is TGTGCCAGCAGCTCGGGACTAGCGGTAGACTATCGAGAGACCCAGTACTTC.

This clone was seen a single time. CDR3 in amino acids: CASSDRQVVNSPLHF. The CDR3 DNA is TGTGCCAGCAGTGATAGACAGGTCGTTAATTCACCCCTCCACTTT. This chain joins TRBV6-1 and TRBJ1-6, with D perhaps matching TRBD1 (6 bases). Deletions cut 3 bases from V and 6 bases from J, with 12 bases between. This CDR3 is built from 15 residues. Germline V gene sequence: CDR1 MNHNS, CDR2 SASEGT.

V is TRBV6-5 and J is TRBJ2-5, with 13 nucleotides matching TRBD2. The CDR3 loop spans 14 amino acids. The germline V gene has CDR1 MNHEY and CDR2 SVGAGI. Losses at the gene ends were 5 bases for V and 4 bases for J; bases not matched to a gene: 1. The CDR3 DNA reads as TGTGCCAGCAGTCGGACTAGCGGGAGAGAGACCCAGTACTTC. Translated: CASSRTSGRETQYF.

Note on this clone: The identical CDR3 is also encoded by other nucleotide sequences in the sample. The chain has TRBV6-5 and TRBJ2-7; D unclear. V dropped 6 bases and J dropped 2 bases, with 5 bases sitting between them. The CDR3 spans 11 residues. The germline CDR1 and CDR2 sequences are MNHEY and SVGAGI. CDR3 loop: CASRRAYEQYF. The CDR3 region has the DNA TGTGCCAGCAGGAGAGCCTACGAGCAGTACTTC.

This clone was observed a handful of times. Other DNA sequences within the sample encode an identical CDR3. V is TRBV5-4 and J is TRBJ1-1; D is unclear. The ends were cut back, 0 bases at V and 1 base at J, with 4 bases in the middle. Germline CDR1 is SGHNT and CDR2 is YYREEE (reference sequence). CDR3 length: 13 amino acids. Written as DNA, the CDR3 is TGTGCCAGCAGCTTGGACAGGAACACTGAAGCTTTCTTT. It specifies CASSLDRNTEAFF.

The chain recombines TRBV5-1 with TRBJ1-1; 7 nucleotides line up with TRBD1. V lost 0 bases and J lost 0; bases outside the gene matches: 11. Germline CDR1 SGHRS, CDR2 YFSETQ. This CDR3 comprises 18 residues. CDR3 sequence: CASSLGHTGAGLNTEAFF. CDR3 nucleotide sequence: TGCGCCAGCAGCTTGGGGCATACAGGGGCGGGGTTGAACACTGAAGCTTTCTTT. The complete variable domain, with remaining parts taken from reference TRBV5-1 and TRBJ1-1, reads KAGVTQTPRYLIKTRGQQVTLSCSPISGHRSVSWYQQTPGQGLQFLFEYFSETQRNKGNFPGRFSGRQFSNSRSEMNVSTLELGDSALYLCASSLGHTGAGLNTEAFFGQGTRLTVV.

V gene TRBV11-2 combines with J gene TRBJ2-6, with D maybe TRBD2 (5 bases). Trimming pared 4 bases from V and 2 bases from J, leaving 12 bases between. The CDR3 totals 16 residues. Germline assignment: CDR1 SGHAT and CDR2 FQNNGV. CDR3 in DNA: TGTGCCAGCAGCTGGCCTTGGAGGCCTGGGGCCAACGTCCTGACTTTC. Residues: CASSWPWRPGANVLTF. Full variable domain (rest looked up from reference TRBV11-2 and TRBJ2-6): EAGVAQSPRYKIIEKRQSVAFWCNPISGHATLYWYQQILGQGPKLLIQFQNNGVVDDSQLPKDRFSAERLKGVDSTLKIQPAKLEDSAVYLCASSWPWRPGANVLTFGAGSRLTVL.

This clone has a handful of counts. This chain joins TRBV6-6 and TRBJ1-5; 7 bases match TRBD1. The germline gives CDR1 MNHNY, CDR2 SVGAGI (reference sequence). The CDR3 has 14 amino acids. J lost 4 bases, V lost 6 bases, and 6 bases had no gene match. The CDR3, as DNA: TGTGCCAGCAGCCCCAGGGGGAGAAATCAGCCCCAGCATTTT. Its protein is CASSPRGRNQPQHF.